This T cell receptor (beta chain) appears in the sequencing data of a study of T cell changes during pregnancy in multiple sclerosis. Generated by immunoSEQ multiplex PCR, the TCRdb table keeps only in-frame clones and is missing some. Found here are fewer than 50,000 clones, about 90% of them singletons; the top ten hold 10% to 13%. In germline, CDR1 is SNHLY, CDR2 FYNNEI. V trimming: 6 bases; J trimming: 5 bases; junction bases outside the gene matches: 6. The CDR3 extends over 14 amino acids. This sequence joins TRBV2 and TRBJ2-3; 9 bases are shared with TRBD1. The starting material was CD8+ T cells from peripheral blood mononuclear cells, obtained after pregnancy. The clonotype originates from a female donor with multiple sclerosis, enrolled in a pregnancy study. In DNA, the CDR3 is TGTGCCAGCAGAGCCGACAGGGGGGGAGATACGCAGTATTTT. It encodes CASRADRGGDTQYF.